This T cell receptor beta chain was captured in a study of monozygotic twins with cystic fibrosis. Repertoires were generated with immunoSEQ multiplex PCR, while TCRdb's copy carries only in-frame clones and drops some. The repertoire holds 8,000 to 10,000 clones, about 89% seen once, with 5% to 5.5% in the top ten. CDR1 and CDR2 from the germline V gene are SGHTA and FQGTGA. This CDR3 is 12 amino acids long. This clone was detected only a few times. The genes are TRBV7-3 and TRBJ1-3; D gene uncertain. TRBJ2-2 explains the end of the DNA better; the J call may be wrong. The clonotype comes from a boy younger than 10 with cystic fibrosis. Sequenced material: blood. CDR3 amino acids: CASSYYNGELFF. CDR3 coding DNA: TGTGCCAGCAGCTACTATAACGGGGAGCTGTTTTTT.